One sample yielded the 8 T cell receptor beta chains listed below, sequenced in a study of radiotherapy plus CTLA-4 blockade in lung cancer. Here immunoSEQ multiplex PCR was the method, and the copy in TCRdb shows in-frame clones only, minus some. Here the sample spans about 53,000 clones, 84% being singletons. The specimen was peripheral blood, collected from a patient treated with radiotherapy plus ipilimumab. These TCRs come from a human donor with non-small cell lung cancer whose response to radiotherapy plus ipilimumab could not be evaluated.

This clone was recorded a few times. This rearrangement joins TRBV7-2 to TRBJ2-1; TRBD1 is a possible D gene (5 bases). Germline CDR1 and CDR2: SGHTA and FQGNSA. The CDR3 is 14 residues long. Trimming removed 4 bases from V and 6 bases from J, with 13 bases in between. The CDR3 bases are TGTGCCAGCAGCTCCCAGGGAAGGGCCAATGAGCAGTTCTTC. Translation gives CASSSQGRANEQFF. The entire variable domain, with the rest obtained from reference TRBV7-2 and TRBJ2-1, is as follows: GAGVSQSPSNKVTEKGKDVELRCDPISGHTALYWYRQSLGQGLEFLIYFQGNSAPDKSGLPSDRFSAERTGGSVSTLTIQRTQQEDSAVYLCASSSQGRANEQFFGPGTRLTVL.

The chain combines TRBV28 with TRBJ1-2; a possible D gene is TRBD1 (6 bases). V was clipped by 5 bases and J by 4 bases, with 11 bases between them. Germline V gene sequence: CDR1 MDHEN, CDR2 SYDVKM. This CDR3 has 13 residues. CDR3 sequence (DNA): TGTGCCAGCAGTCCTGGACAGCCCTATGGCTACACCTTC. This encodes CASSPGQPYGYTF.

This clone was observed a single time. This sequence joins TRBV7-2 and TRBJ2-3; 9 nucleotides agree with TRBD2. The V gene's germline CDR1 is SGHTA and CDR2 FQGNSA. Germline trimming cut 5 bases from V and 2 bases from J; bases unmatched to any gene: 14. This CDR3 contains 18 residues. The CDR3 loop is CASSPPVASGMDTDTQYF. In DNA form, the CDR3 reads TGTGCCAGCAGCCCCCCCGTGGCTAGCGGGATGGACACAGATACGCAGTATTTT.

The CDR3 spells CASSPTGTGGEQYF. The CDR3, as DNA: TGCGCCAGCAGTCCAACCGGGACAGGGGGCGAGCAGTACTTC. This rearrangement joins TRBV23-1 to TRBJ2-7; 11 positions match TRBD1. Being an ORF, TRBV23-1 has a function that is uncertain. The junction had 5 bases not matched to a gene; V was cut back by 4 bases and J by 6 bases. The CDR3 runs 14 residues.

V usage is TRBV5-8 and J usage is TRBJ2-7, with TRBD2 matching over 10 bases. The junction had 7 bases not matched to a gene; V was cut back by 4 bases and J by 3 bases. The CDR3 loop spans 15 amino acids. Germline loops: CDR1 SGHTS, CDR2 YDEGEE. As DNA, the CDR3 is TGTGCCAGCAGCCAGGGGAGGACTAGCGGCTACGAGCAGTACTTC. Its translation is CASSQGRTSGYEQYF. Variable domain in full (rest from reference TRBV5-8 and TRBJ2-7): EAGVTQSPTHLIKTRGQQATLRCSPISGHTSVYWYQQALGLGLQFLLWYDEGEERNRGNFPPRFSGRQFPNYSSELNVNALELEDSALYLCASSQGRTSGYEQYFGPGTRLTVT.

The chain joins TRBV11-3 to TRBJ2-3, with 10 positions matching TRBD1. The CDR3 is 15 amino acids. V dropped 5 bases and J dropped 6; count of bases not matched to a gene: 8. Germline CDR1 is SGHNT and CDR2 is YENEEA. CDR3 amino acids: CASSRGTGDADTQYF. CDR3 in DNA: TGTGCCAGCAGCCGCGGGACAGGGGATGCGGATACGCAGTATTTT.

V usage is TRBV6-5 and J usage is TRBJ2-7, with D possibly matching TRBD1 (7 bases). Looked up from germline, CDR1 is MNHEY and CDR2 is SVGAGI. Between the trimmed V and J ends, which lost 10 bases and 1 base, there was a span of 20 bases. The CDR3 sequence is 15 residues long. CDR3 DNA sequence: TGTGCCACCAGACGGGGGACAGACGCTTCCTACGAGCAGTACTTC. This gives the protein CATRRGTDASYEQYF.

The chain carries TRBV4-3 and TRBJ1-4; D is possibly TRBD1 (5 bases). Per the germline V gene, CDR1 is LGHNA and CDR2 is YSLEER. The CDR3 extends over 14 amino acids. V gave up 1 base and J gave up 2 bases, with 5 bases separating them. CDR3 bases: TGCGCCAGCAGCCAAGGGGGCACTAATGAAAAACTGTTTTTT. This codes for CASSQGGTNEKLFF.